These T cell receptor beta chains were read from a single sample in a study of vaccination effects on CD4 cells after COVID-19. These receptors have no identified antigens. Produced via immunoSEQ multiplex PCR; TCRdb's table is partial and in-frame only. The sample consists of 75,000 to 100,000 clones, 60% to 80% of them appearing once. The sample here was CD4+ T cells from PBMCs cultured with HCoV-OC43 spike peptides, taken after COVID-19 vaccination. Source of these receptors: a human donor who received a COVID-19 vaccine. Each CDR3 is given with its conserved first and last residue. Fields, in order: CDR3 DNA, CDR3 protein, clone size, D gene, J gene, V gene. D genes are given only for firm matches. Clone size appears in some rows only: once, few, many, or a class for an expanded clone.

TGTGCCAGTAAGTCCAGGGAAGGGAATCAGCCCCAGCATTTT,CASKSREGNQPQHF,few,-,TRBJ1-5,TRBV19
TGCGCCAGCAGCCTCGGACAGGGGGTCGATGAGCAGTTCTTC,CASSLGQGVDEQFF,-,TRBD1,TRBJ2-1,TRBV4-3
TGTGCCAGCAGTCGAGGCCCTAGCACAGATACGCAGTATTTT,CASSRGPSTDTQYF,-,-,TRBJ2-3,TRBV7-3
TGTGCCAGCAGCAATGATTTTGCGGGGGGGGGAACAGATACGCAGTATTTT,CASSNDFAGGGTDTQYF,-,TRBD2,TRBJ2-3,TRBV3-1/TRBV3-2
TGTGCCAGCAGGTCAGGGGGGGAGACCCAGTACTTC,CASRSGGETQYF,-,-,TRBJ2-5,TRBV2
TGCGCCAGCTGGACCGGGACAGTAAATTCACCCCTCCACTTT,CASWTGTVNSPLHF,few,TRBD1,TRBJ1-6,TRBV5-1
TGTGCCAGTAGCCTCAGGGGAATTAACTATGGCTACACCTTC,CASSLRGINYGYTF,-,-,TRBJ1-2,TRBV19
TGCGCCAGCAGCGAACTCCCGGGACTAGCCGGAGGGGCAAGCACAGATACGCAGTATTTT,CASSELPGLAGGASTDTQYF,-,TRBD2,TRBJ2-3,TRBV5-1
TGTGCCAGCAGCCAAGATGGCCGGGTAGGGGAGACCCAGTACTTC,CASSQDGRVGETQYF,-,-,TRBJ2-5,TRBV4-2
TGTGCCAGCAGCCCCCGGGGGGACAGCGCGAACACCGGGGAGCTGTTTTTT,CASSPRGDSANTGELFF,-,-,TRBJ2-2,TRBV5-5
TGTGCCAGCAGTGATCCCGGACTTAAGCCGCAGTTCTTC,CASSDPGLKPQFF,once,-,TRBJ2-1,TRBV25-1
TGTGCCAGTAGTATAGACAGGGGGGTTACAGATACGCAGTATTTT,CASSIDRGVTDTQYF,-,-,TRBJ2-3,TRBV19
TGTGCCATCAGGGACCCCGCTGGGTTGGAGACCCAGTACTTC,CAIRDPAGLETQYF,-,-,TRBJ2-5,TRBV10-3
TGCGCCAGCAGTCAAGCCCGAGGGGTCACCGGGGAGCTGTTTTTT,CASSQARGVTGELFF,-,-,TRBJ2-2,TRBV23-1
TGTGCCAGCAGGGATTGGACGGAACTTGGGGGCTACACCTTC,CASRDWTELGGYTF,-,-,TRBJ1-2,TRBV6-5
TGTGCCACCAGTGACCAGAACACCCTCCAAGAGACCCAGTACTTC,CATSDQNTLQETQYF,-,-,TRBJ2-5,TRBV24-1
TGCGCCAGCAAAGGACTAGCGGGGGTTGAGACCCAGTACTTC,CASKGLAGVETQYF,-,TRBD2,TRBJ2-5,TRBV10-2
TGTGCTAGTGGTCTGAACAGTGAAAAACTGTTTTTT,CASGLNSEKLFF,-,-,TRBJ1-4,TRBV12-5
TGTGCCAGCAGCCAAGATGACAGGAGACCTCACTTC,CASSQDDRRPHF,-,-,TRBJ2-4,TRBV3-1/TRBV3-2
TGCGCCAGCAGCTCTGGACAGGGCTACACCTTC,CASSSGQGYTF,few,-,TRBJ1-2,TRBV5-1
TGCAGCGCTGCGGGACACGTCACCGGGGAGCTGTTTTTT,CSAAGHVTGELFF,-,-,TRBJ2-2,TRBV29-1
TGTGCCAGCTCACCGGGACTCAACGGGGAGACCCAGTACTTC,CASSPGLNGETQYF,-,-,TRBJ2-5,TRBV18
TGTGCCAGCAGCCAATTCAATGAGCAGTTCTTC,CASSQFNEQFF,-,-,TRBJ2-1,TRBV14
TGTGCCAGCAGTCTCCGGGACACGGACAAAAACATTCAGTACTTC,CASSLRDTDKNIQYF,-,-,TRBJ2-4,TRBV6-6
TGTGCCAGCAGCTCGGACCGTTCCTCTGGAAACACCATATATTTT,CASSSDRSSGNTIYF,-,-,TRBJ1-3,TRBV7-2
TGTGCCACTGGAACGGAGCAGATCTCTGGAAACACCATATATTTT,CATGTEQISGNTIYF,-,-,TRBJ1-3,TRBV10-3
TGTGCTAGTGGTTTGGTATTGGATGGACAGATACCTGGGGCCAACGTCCTGACTTTC,CASGLVLDGQIPGANVLTF,-,-,TRBJ2-6,TRBV12-5
TGTGCCAGCAGCCAAGTTACAGATACGCAGTATTTT,CASSQVTDTQYF,-,-,TRBJ2-3,TRBV3-1/TRBV3-2
TGTGCCAGTAGTACCGGACAGGGGAAAAACATTCAGTACTTC,CASSTGQGKNIQYF,once,TRBD1,TRBJ2-4,TRBV19
TGTGCCAGCAGCTCGGACACTAACACTGAAGCTTTCTTT,CASSSDTNTEAFF,-,-,TRBJ1-1,TRBV7-3
TGTGCCATCAGTGACTTTGCGGGGTACGGCAATCAGCCCCAGCATTTT,CAISDFAGYGNQPQHF,-,-,TRBJ1-5,TRBV10-3
TGCGCCAGGAGACTAGCGGAGAACACCGGGGAGCTGTTTTTT,CARRLAENTGELFF,few,TRBD2,TRBJ2-2,TRBV10-1
TGTGCCACCAGTGCGGGGGCCTCTGGGGCCAACGTCCTGACTTTC,CATSAGASGANVLTF,-,-,TRBJ2-6,TRBV24-1
TGTGCCAGCTCAACCCAGGGAGGAGGGAACATTCAGTACTTC,CASSTQGGGNIQYF,-,-,TRBJ2-4,TRBV18
TGTGCCAGCTCACCAGAGGGAAACACTGAAGCTTTCTTT,CASSPEGNTEAFF,few,-,TRBJ1-1,TRBV18
TGTGCCAGCAGCTTGTCTGGCTCTAACTATGGCTACACCTTC,CASSLSGSNYGYTF,-,-,TRBJ1-2,TRBV5-5
TGTGCCAGCAGTTTTCGGGGCGGCTACACCTTC,CASSFRGGYTF,once,-,TRBJ1-2,TRBV12-3/TRBV12-4
TGTGCCAGCGGTGCCGGGACTAGCTCCTACAATGAGCAGTTCTTC,CASGAGTSSYNEQFF,-,TRBD2,TRBJ2-1,TRBV2
TGTGCCAGCAGCGTAGCACCGTACAATGAGCAGTTCTTC,CASSVAPYNEQFF,few,-,TRBJ2-1,TRBV9
TGTGCCAGTATCGGGGACAGGAAGATGAACACTGAAGCTTTCTTT,CASIGDRKMNTEAFF,once,TRBD1,TRBJ1-1,TRBV19
TGCGCCAGCAGCTTTATGCGGGGTCTCCAAGAGACCCAGTACTTC,CASSFMRGLQETQYF,-,-,TRBJ2-5,TRBV5-1
TGTGCCAGCAGCTTGGTTCGCCTGAACACCGGGGAGCTGTTTTTT,CASSLVRLNTGELFF,-,-,TRBJ2-2,TRBV5-5
TGTGCCAGCAGCTTGGGACAGGGCCAAGGCCAGCCCCAGCATTTT,CASSLGQGQGQPQHF,-,TRBD1,TRBJ1-5,TRBV7-2
TGCGCCAGCAGCTTGTCAGGAGGTTGGACCTTC,CASSLSGGWTF,-,-,TRBJ1-2,TRBV5-1